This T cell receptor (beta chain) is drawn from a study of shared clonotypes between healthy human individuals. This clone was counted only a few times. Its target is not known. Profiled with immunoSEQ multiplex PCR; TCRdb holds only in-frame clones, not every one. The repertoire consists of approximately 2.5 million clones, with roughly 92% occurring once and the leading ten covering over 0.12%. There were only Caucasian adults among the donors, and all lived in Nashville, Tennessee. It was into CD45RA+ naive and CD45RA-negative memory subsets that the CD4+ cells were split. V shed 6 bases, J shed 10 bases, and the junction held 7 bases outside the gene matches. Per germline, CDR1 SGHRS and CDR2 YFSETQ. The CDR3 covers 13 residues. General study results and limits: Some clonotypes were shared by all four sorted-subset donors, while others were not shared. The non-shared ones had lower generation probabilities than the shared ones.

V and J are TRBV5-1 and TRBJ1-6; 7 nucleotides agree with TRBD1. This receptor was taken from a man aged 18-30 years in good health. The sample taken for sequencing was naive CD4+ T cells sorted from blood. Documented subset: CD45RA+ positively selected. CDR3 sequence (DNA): TGCGCCAGCAACCGGGACAGTTTGTCACCCCTCCACTTT. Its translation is CASNRDSLSPLHF.